This T cell receptor (beta chain) is drawn from a study of graft-versus-host responses after intestinal transplantation. Study-wide background: Following induction with anti-thymocyte globulin, all recipients were given tacrolimus and steroids for about 3 years.

Measured with immunoSEQ multiplex PCR; TCRdb has only the in-frame clones, and not every one. The repertoire has some 85,000 clones, around 90% of them found once; the top ten carry roughly 0.43%. Germline CDR1 is SGDLS and CDR2 is YYNGEE. This CDR3 has 12 amino acids. V was cut by 3 bases and J by 5 bases, with 6 bases left in between. Comments on this clone: Its antigen is undetermined.

Study results and limitations: Researchers found peak circulating GvH clone levels linked to early post-transplant HvG declines. Elevated graft-versus-host to host-versus-graft clonal ratios in allografts were recorded for patients with graft-donor T cell macrochimerism.

The sequence was collected from a human donor who was the organ donor for an intestinal transplant. This chain uses TRBV9 with TRBJ2-1; D remains ambiguous. The sample here was unstimulated CD8+ T cells sorted from spleen or lymph node cells, taken before transplant. The CDR3 DNA is TGTGCCAGCAGCGCTATGGACAATGAGCAGTTCTTC. It specifies CASSAMDNEQFF.